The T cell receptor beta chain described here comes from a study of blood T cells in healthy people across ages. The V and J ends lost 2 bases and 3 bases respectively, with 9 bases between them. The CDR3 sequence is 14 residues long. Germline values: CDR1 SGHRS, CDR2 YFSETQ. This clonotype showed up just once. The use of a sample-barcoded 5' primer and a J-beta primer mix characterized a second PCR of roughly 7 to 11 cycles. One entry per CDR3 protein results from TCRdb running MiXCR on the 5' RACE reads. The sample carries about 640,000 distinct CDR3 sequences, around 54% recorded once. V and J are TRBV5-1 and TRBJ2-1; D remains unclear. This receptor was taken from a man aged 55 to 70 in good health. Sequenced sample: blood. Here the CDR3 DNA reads TGCGCCAGCAGCTTCGGACCGAGCTACAATGAGCAGTTCTTC. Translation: CASSFGPSYNEQFF. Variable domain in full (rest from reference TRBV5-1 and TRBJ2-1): KAGVTQTPRYLIKTRGQQVTLSCSPISGHRSVSWYQQTPGQGLQFLFEYFSETQRNKGNFPGRFSGRQFSNSRSEMNVSTLELGDSALYLCASSFGPSYNEQFFGPGTRLTVL.